This TCR beta chain was retrieved from a study of cytomegalovirus exposure and HLA in healthy donors. Study findings and constraints: Rarity held for most TCR sequences, but there were some public TCRs that occurred in many donors. Subsequent analysis of the roughly 120 validation repertoires found a tendency for first-cohort TCR clusters to co-occur. More than 150 TCR beta chains were listed as cytomegalovirus-associated. Using the classifier, cytomegalovirus status was reportedly diagnosed with high specificity and sensitivity.

In its sample, this clone is medium-sized. The antigen remains undetermined. Germline V gives CDR1 LNHDA, CDR2 SQIVND (reference sequence). V lost 1 base, J lost 7 bases, and 5 bases lay in between. The CDR3 runs to 12 residues. Sequencing was performed with immunoSEQ multiplex PCR; in TCRdb, only in-frame clones are kept and a portion is missing. The repertoire holds about 130,000 clones, with roughly 90% as singletons. This TCR derives from a young woman in good health and CMV-seronegative. The sample consisted of PBMCs. V usage is TRBV19 and J usage is TRBJ1-5; no clear D gene. CDR3 sequence: CASSIGGQPQHF. The CDR3 nucleotides read TGTGCCAGTAGTATAGGTGGCCAGCCCCAGCATTTT. Full variable domain (remainder filled in from reference TRBV19 and TRBJ1-5): DGGITQSPKYLFRKEGQNVTLSCEQNLNHDAMYWYRQDPGQGLRLIYYSQIVNDFQKGDIAEGYSVSREKKESFPLTVTSAQKNPTAFYLCASSIGGQPQHFGDGTRLSIL.